A single sample gave rise to the 32 T cell receptor beta chains below, sequenced in a study of response to subunit inactivated influenza vaccine. MiXCR, run by TCRdb on the RT-PCR reads, gives a single entry per CDR3 protein. The table has over 800,000 distinct CDR3 sequences, 21% seen once. The sample here was PBMCs from blood, taken roughly 5 days after vaccination. These receptors all come from a man aged 50 or older who received an inactivated influenza vaccine.

This clonotype was picked up a small number of times. The chain recombines TRBV10-3 with TRBJ2-1, with 8 bases aligning to TRBD1. The germline V gene has CDR1 ENHRY and CDR2 SYGVKD. V lost 6 bases to trimming and J lost 7 bases; unmatched junction nucleotides: 5. The length of the CDR3 is 13 residues. The CDR3 DNA reads as TGTGCCATCAGCCAGACAGGGGTAAATGAGCAGTTCTTC. Translated, it gives CAISQTGVNEQFF.

The CDR3 DNA sequence: TGCAGTGCTAGACCTTGGACTAGCAAGGACCACTACGAGCAGTACTTC. This encodes CSARPWTSKDHYEQYF. This chain links TRBV20-1 with TRBJ2-7, with 8 bases matching TRBD2. The junction had 12 bases not matched to a gene; V was cut back by 2 bases and J by 3 bases. Germline V gene sequence: CDR1 DFQATT, CDR2 SNEGSKA (reference sequence). The CDR3 totals 16 residues.

V is TRBV29-1 and J is TRBJ1-1; the match to TRBD1 covers 9 bases. Trimming cost V 4 bases and J 5 bases; bases outside gene matches: 11. CDR3 length: 15 amino acids. CDR1 and CDR2 (germline): SQVTM, ANQGSEA. The CDR3 region is CSVVDTGTGLTEAFF. Here the CDR3 DNA reads TGCAGCGTTGTGGATACCGGGACAGGGCTTACTGAAGCTTTCTTT.

This clonotype turned up a few times. V gene TRBV5-1 combines with J gene TRBJ2-5, with a weak D call TRBD1 (5 bases). The germline gives CDR1 SGHRS, CDR2 YFSETQ. V shed 1 base and J shed 4 bases, with 11 bases lying between them. The CDR3 runs 14 residues. In nucleotides, the CDR3 is TGCGCCAGCAGCTTGATGGAAAGGGGAGAGACCCAGTACTTC. Its translation: CASSLMERGETQYF.

This clonotype was found a few times. This chain connects TRBV24-1 to TRBJ2-1, with 10 bases identical to TRBD2. This CDR3 is built from 16 residues. J lost 7 bases, V lost 4 bases, and 9 bases had no gene match. Germline CDR1 KGHDR, CDR2 SFDVKD. CDR3 in DNA: TGTGCCACCAGTGACCGTACTAGCGGGATAGGGAATGAGCAGTTCTTC. Translating gives CATSDRTSGIGNEQFF.

The chain is built from TRBV28 and TRBJ2-2, with 7 bases fitting TRBD1. The germline CDR1 and CDR2 sequences are MDHEN and SYDVKM. CDR3 length equals 14 residues. J lost 4 bases, V lost 6 bases, and 5 bases had no gene match. The CDR3 is CASRSTGVTGELFF. The DNA of the CDR3 is TGTGCCAGCAGAAGTACAGGGGTCACCGGGGAGCTGTTTTTT. Using reference TRBV28 and TRBJ2-2 for the parts outside the CDR3, the full variable domain is DVKVTQSSRYLVKRTGEKVFLECVQDMDHENMFWYRQDPGLGLRLIYFSYDVKMKEKGDIPEGYSVSREKKERFSLILESASTNQTSMYLCASRSTGVTGELFFGEGSRLTVL.

This rearrangement joins TRBV6-5 to TRBJ1-1, with D unresolved. Trimming shortened V by 0 bases and J by 1 base, and 15 bases separated the two germline ends. The CDR3 spans 17 residues. Germline-derived CDR1 and CDR2 are MNHEY and SVGAGI. CDR3 sequence: CASSYSAAGLGNTEAFF. In nucleotides, the CDR3 is TGTGCCAGCAGTTACTCGGCGGCAGGCTTGGGGAACACTGAAGCTTTCTTT.

V usage is TRBV20-1 and J usage is TRBJ1-6, with D maybe TRBD1 (6 bases). This CDR3 has 16 residues. CDR1 and CDR2 (germline): DFQATT, SNEGSKA (reference sequence). Between the trimmed V and J ends, which lost 1 base and 7 bases, there was a span of 17 bases. CDR3 sequence reads: CSARAWGQVENSPLHF. CDR3 DNA sequence: TGCAGTGCTAGAGCCTGGGGGCAGGTGGAGAATTCACCCCTCCACTTT.

The chain employs TRBV28 and TRBJ2-7; TRBD2 agrees at 9 bases. Germline lookup yields CDR1 MDHEN and CDR2 SYDVKM. The V and J ends lost 5 bases and 3 bases, in that order; junction bases with no gene match: 8. CDR3 size: 15 residues. This CDR3 is CASSGGGEGNYEQYF. The CDR3 DNA reads TGTGCCAGCAGTGGCGGGGGGGAGGGAAACTACGAGCAGTACTTC.

The chain joins TRBV7-2 to TRBJ2-4; D is possibly TRBD1 (5 bases). CDR1 is SGHTA and CDR2 is FQGNSA in the germline V gene. This CDR3 has 13 residues. V was shortened by 5 bases and J by 11 bases, with 16 bases between the two germline ends. As DNA, the CDR3 is TGTGCCAGCAGCGATGGTCCTCAGGGCTTTCAGTACTTC. Protein sequence: CASSDGPQGFQYF. The full variable domain, in which reference TRBV7-2 and TRBJ2-4 provide the parts outside the CDR3, is GAGVSQSPSNKVTEKGKDVELRCDPISGHTALYWYRQSLGQGLEFLIYFQGNSAPDKSGLPSDRFSAERTGGSVSTLTIQRTQQEDSAVYLCASSDGPQGFQYFGAGTRLSVL.

The gene calls are TRBV4-3 and TRBJ2-1; D might be TRBD2 (6 bases). V was clipped by 3 bases and J by 2 bases, with 11 bases between them. CDR3 length: 15 amino acids. CDR1 and CDR2 from the germline V gene are LGHNA and YSLEER. The CDR3 here is CASSHVAEPYNEQFF. CDR3 nucleotides: TGCGCCAGCAGCCACGTAGCGGAACCCTACAATGAGCAGTTCTTC.

The genes are TRBV20-1 and TRBJ2-3; 8 nucleotides align to TRBD2. This CDR3 is 15 amino acids long. Germline CDR1 and CDR2: DFQATT and SNEGSKA (reference sequence). The J segment lost 2 bases and the V segment lost 3 bases, leaving 7 bases of the junction unmatched. The CDR3: CSARGGLGNTDTQYF. The CDR3 coding sequence is TGCAGTGCTAGGGGGGGACTAGGCAACACAGATACGCAGTATTTT.

This chain uses TRBV6-5 with TRBJ2-4; a weak D match, TRBD2 (5 bases). The CDR3 totals 16 residues. Trimming stripped 0 bases from V and 7 bases from J, with 16 bases between. CDR1 and CDR2 (germline): MNHEY, SVGAGI. The chain's CDR3 is CASSYSSAGEYNIQYF. The CDR3 DNA follows: TGTGCCAGCAGTTACTCTTCGGCCGGGGAATATAACATTCAGTACTTC.

This chain uses TRBV7-2 with TRBJ2-3; D remains unclear. V was trimmed by 5 bases and J by 0 bases, leaving 12 bases between them. The germline V gene encodes CDR1 SGHTA and CDR2 FQGNSA. This CDR3 has 15 amino acids. As DNA, the CDR3 is TGTGCCAGCAGCCTCCAGAGGTCAAGCACAGATACGCAGTATTTT. It translates to CASSLQRSSTDTQYF.

In this sample, this clonotype turned up a few times. The V call is TRBV7-2, the J call TRBJ1-2, with D unresolved. Germline-derived CDR1 and CDR2 are SGHTA and FQGNSA. This CDR3 comprises 16 residues. Trimming left V 2 bases short and J 1 base short, with 14 bases between. DNA for the CDR3: TGTGCCAGCAGCTTAAATCGGGGTACCTTTAACTATGGCTACACCTTC. This sequence encodes CASSLNRGTFNYGYTF.

The sample holds a few counts of this clonotype. The chain carries TRBV12-3 or TRBV12-4 and TRBJ2-1; D may be TRBD1 (6 bases). The CDR3 totals 15 residues. The ends were cut back, 2 bases at V and 5 bases at J, with 13 bases in the middle. CDR3 in DNA: TGTGCCAGCAGTTTATTCCAGGGGCCCCACAATGAGCAGTTCTTC. Translated, it gives CASSLFQGPHNEQFF.

The rearrangement uses TRBV11-2 and TRBJ2-3, with D perhaps TRBD1 or TRBD2 (7 bases each). Trimming removed 4 bases at V and 2 bases at J, with 16 bases between. The germline CDR1 and CDR2 sequences are SGHAT and FQNNGV. This CDR3 contains 16 residues. CDR3 nucleotide sequence: TGTGCCAGCAGCTCCCGGGGGGACAGTCCCACAGATACGCAGTATTTT. Translation: CASSSRGDSPTDTQYF. The full variable domain, its missing parts supplied by reference TRBV11-2 and TRBJ2-3, is EAGVAQSPRYKIIEKRQSVAFWCNPISGHATLYWYQQILGQGPKLLIQFQNNGVVDDSQLPKDRFSAERLKGVDSTLKIQPAKLEDSAVYLCASSSRGDSPTDTQYFGPGTRLTVL.

The genes are TRBV7-2 and TRBJ1-4, with 10 nucleotides matching TRBD1. From germline, CDR1 is SGHTA and CDR2 FQGNSA. The CDR3 has 14 residues. J gave up 10 bases and V 5 bases, and 7 bases lay outside the gene matches. The CDR3 coding sequence is TGTGCCAGCAGCCCGGACAGGGGGATTGGAAAACTGTTTTTT. Protein: CASSPDRGIGKLFF.

The CDR3 sequence is CASDLGLRETQYF. CDR3 DNA: TGTGCCAGCGACTTGGGATTGAGAGAGACCCAGTACTTC. The chain uses TRBV2 and TRBJ2-5; D gene uncertain. In germline, CDR1 is SNHLY, CDR2 FYNNEI. Deletions cut 8 bases from V and 4 bases from J, with 14 bases between. CDR3 size: 13 residues. The variable domain in full, with the rest retrieved from reference TRBV2 and TRBJ2-5, is EPEVTQTPSHQVTQMGQEVILRCVPISNHLYFYWYRQILGQKVEFLVSFYNNEISEKSEIFDDQFSVERPDGSNFTLKIRSTKLEDSAMYFCASDLGLRETQYFGPGTRLLVL.

The V call is TRBV6-1, the J call TRBJ2-3, with 8 bases that match TRBD2. Per germline, CDR1 MNHNS and CDR2 SASEGT. The ends lost 6 bases at V and 0 bases at J; junction bases unmatched: 8. This CDR3 comprises 16 residues. The CDR3 DNA follows: TGTGCCAGCAGACAACAGCGGGGGACGAGCACAGATACGCAGTATTTT. Translated: CASRQQRGTSTDTQYF.

This chain links TRBV29-1 with TRBJ2-5; possible D gene TRBD2, 5 bases. V lost 1 base to trimming and J lost 2 bases, with 11 bases between them. The germline gives CDR1 SQVTM, CDR2 ANQGSEA. The CDR3 extends over 14 amino acids. For the CDR3, the DNA is TGCAGCGTTGAAGGGGGAGTCAAGCAAGAGACCCAGTACTTC. It codes for CSVEGGVKQETQYF.

The chain is built from TRBV30 and TRBJ2-6, with 7 bases fitting TRBD1. V dropped 1 base and J dropped 2; count of bases not matched to a gene: 5. The CDR3 consists of 16 residues. Germline V gives CDR1 GTSNPN, CDR2 SVGIG (reference sequence). This chain's CDR3 is CAWSGYQGAGANVLTF. Written as DNA, the CDR3 is TGTGCCTGGAGTGGATACCAGGGGGCTGGGGCCAACGTCCTGACTTTC.

A remark on this clonotype: Being one base from a much bigger clone, this may be a read error. V and J are TRBV20-1 and TRBJ1-5, with 7 bases matching TRBD1. CDR1 is DFQATT and CDR2 is SNEGSKA in the germline V gene (reference sequence). V was pared by 3 bases and J by 9 bases, with 8 bases of the junction left unmatched. The CDR3 consists of 13 residues. CDR3 residues: CSARGQSVWPQHF. The CDR3 coding sequence is TGCAGTGCTAGGGGACAGTCAGTGTGGCCCCAGCATTTT.

This clonotype was seen more than once but under ten times. The chain links TRBV13 to TRBJ2-7; D ambiguous. The CDR3 sequence is 13 residues long. Deletions cut 5 bases from V and 2 bases from J, with 10 bases between. Germline V gene sequence: CDR1 PRHDT, CDR2 FYEKMQ (reference sequence). CDR3 DNA: TGTGCCAGCAGCAGTATAGCAGCCTACGAGCAGTACTTC. Translating gives CASSSIAAYEQYF. Full variable domain (remainder filled in from reference TRBV13 and TRBJ2-7): AAGVIQSPRHLIKEKRETATLKCYPIPRHDTVYWYQQGPGQDPQFLISFYEKMQSDKGSIPDRFSAQQFSDYHSELNMSSLELGDSALYFCASSSIAAYEQYFGPGTRLTVT.

This clonotype was counted ten times or more. The V gene is TRBV12-3 or TRBV12-4, the J gene TRBJ1-4; 8 bases line up with TRBD1. J gave up 8 bases and V 1 base, and 3 bases lay outside the gene matches. This CDR3 spans 14 amino acids. CDR3 protein: CASSLGDRGEKLFF. CDR3 in DNA: TGTGCCAGCAGTTTAGGTGACAGGGGAGAAAAACTGTTTTTT.

A few counts support this clonotype. V usage is TRBV9 and J usage is TRBJ2-3, with 9 bases lining up with TRBD2. CDR3 length: 16 amino acids. J lost 3 bases, V lost 0 bases, and 5 bases had no gene match. Per the germline V gene, CDR1 is SGDLS and CDR2 is YYNGEE. In DNA form, the CDR3 reads TGTGCCAGCAGCGTAGGTGCGGGAGGGCCTACAGATACGCAGTATTTT. Encoded protein: CASSVGAGGPTDTQYF.

V and J are TRBV6-1 and TRBJ2-6, with a weak D call TRBD2 (7 bases). CDR1 is MNHNS, CDR2 SASEGT, per germline. This CDR3 region has 17 residues. V lost 5 bases and J 0 bases, leaving 14 bases between the germline ends. In DNA, the CDR3 is TGTGCCAGCAGTAGGGGGGGAGGGGTCTCTGGGGCCAACGTCCTGACTTTC. Protein sequence: CASSRGGGVSGANVLTF.

The chain employs TRBV6-5 and TRBJ1-4, with 7 positions matching TRBD1. Trimming took 6 bases from V and 6 from J; bases not matched to a gene: 13. Germline V gene sequence: CDR1 MNHEY, CDR2 SVGAGI. The CDR3 loop spans 16 amino acids. CDR3 nucleotides: TGTGCCAGCAGATTCTCCTACAGGGGAAAGGATGAAAAACTGTTTTTT. Translated, it gives CASRFSYRGKDEKLFF.

This chain connects TRBV7-2 to TRBJ2-5, with D perhaps TRBD1 (5 bases). V was shortened by 3 bases and J by 9 bases, with 17 bases between the two germline ends. This CDR3 is built from 14 residues. The germline CDR1 and CDR2 sequences are SGHTA and FQGNSA. In DNA, the CDR3 is TGTGCCAGCAGCTTGGGGCAGCTCGCTGAGGCCCAGTACTTC. It codes for CASSLGQLAEAQYF.

A few counts support this clonotype. The CDR3 nucleotides are TGTGCCAGCAGCCCCCGATTAAGGGGGGGGAGCTCCTACGAGCAGTACTTC. Protein product: CASSPRLRGGSSYEQYF. The genes are TRBV11-2 and TRBJ2-7; TRBD2 might be the D (7 bases). V was shortened by 5 bases and J by 0 bases, with 20 bases between the two germline ends. This CDR3 is built from 17 residues. From germline, CDR1 is SGHAT and CDR2 FQNNGV. Looking up the rest from reference TRBV11-2 and TRBJ2-7 gives the full variable domain: EAGVAQSPRYKIIEKRQSVAFWCNPISGHATLYWYQQILGQGPKLLIQFQNNGVVDDSQLPKDRFSAERLKGVDSTLKIQPAKLEDSAVYLCASSPRLRGGSSYEQYFGPGTRLTVT.

This clonotype was recorded at least ten times. The chain recombines TRBV4-3 with TRBJ1-2; the D is unclear. V lost 0 bases to trimming and J lost 2 bases, with 7 bases between them. Per germline, CDR1 LGHNA and CDR2 YSLEER. CDR3 length equals 14 residues. The CDR3 bases are TGCGCCAGCAGCCAAGAGGCTGCGAACTATGGCTACACCTTC. Translating it yields CASSQEAANYGYTF.

The sample holds many counts of this clonotype. The rearrangement links TRBV12-3 or TRBV12-4 to TRBJ2-2; a weak D match, TRBD2 (6 bases). This CDR3 comprises 14 residues. The V gene lost 7 bases and the J gene lost 4 bases, with 13 bases spanning the gap. The CDR3 DNA sequence: TGTGCCAGCACCCGGGAGAGGGTCACCGGGGAGCTGTTTTTT. It codes for CASTRERVTGELFF.